Each of the 27 T cell receptor beta chains below was sequenced from the same sample in a study of blood T cell repertoires in COVID-19. The assay was immunoSEQ multiplex PCR, and TCRdb's table has in-frame clones only and misses some. The table has about 270,000 clones, 65% to 90% seen once. Sequencing was carried out using PBMCs or T cells enriched from blood (not recorded which). These receptors were collected from a woman between 50 and 59 years old with acute COVID-19.

This sequence joins TRBV5-6 and TRBJ1-4, with D unresolved. This CDR3 spans 13 amino acids. The V end was cut by 4 bases, the J end by 8 bases, with 12 bases between. Germline loops: CDR1 SGHDT, CDR2 YYEEEE. The CDR3 region is CASSPRLTEKLFF. Here the CDR3 DNA reads TGTGCCAGCAGCCCCAGGCTAACGGAAAAACTGTTTTTT.

DNA for the CDR3: TGCGCCAGCAGCGGGACAGGGGAATTCACCGGGGAGCTGTTTTTT. Translated, it gives CASSGTGEFTGELFF. The chain is built from TRBV5-1 and TRBJ2-2; 10 nucleotides align to TRBD1. Germline loops: CDR1 SGHRS, CDR2 YFSETQ. The CDR3 is 15 residues long. Unmatched junction bases numbered 4, after V lost 4 bases and J lost 4 bases.

This clone came up a few times. J is TRBJ2-2 and V is TRBV4-3; tentative D call: TRBD2 (6 bases). V lost 3 bases to trimming and J lost 0 bases, with 8 bases between them. Germline assignment: CDR1 LGHNA and CDR2 YSLEER. The CDR3 length is 15 residues. CDR3 sequence: CASSQGGANTGELFF. The DNA for the CDR3 is TGCGCCAGCAGCCAGGGCGGGGCGAACACCGGGGAGCTGTTTTTT.

The CDR3 DNA sequence: TGTGCCAGCAGCTCTGGACAATGGGACAGAGATTCCTACGAGCAGTACTTC. This sequence encodes CASSSGQWDRDSYEQYF. The gene calls are TRBV7-6 and TRBJ2-7; 7 bases match TRBD1. The germline CDR1 and CDR2 sequences are SGHVS and FNYEAQ. This CDR3 contains 17 residues. The J segment lost 1 base and the V segment lost 4 bases, leaving 13 bases of the junction unmatched.

J is TRBJ1-1 and V is TRBV6-6; D perhaps matches TRBD1 (6 bases). The V gene's germline CDR1 is MNHNY and CDR2 SVGAGI (reference sequence). The CDR3 totals 12 residues. Deletions cut 6 bases from V and 4 bases from J, with 9 bases between. The CDR3 coding sequence is TGTGCCAGCAGGCAGGGGTCCACTGAAGCTTTCTTT. Translating gives CASRQGSTEAFF.

This clone has only one observation. This CDR3 is also generated by other DNA sequences in the sample. The chain couples TRBV11-3 to TRBJ1-1; maybe TRBD1 (5 bases). Per germline, CDR1 SGHNT and CDR2 YENEEA. The CDR3 length is 12 residues. V lost 2 bases, J lost 5 bases, and 6 bases lay in between. CDR3 in DNA: TGTGCCAGCAGCTTACGGGGGACTGAAGCTTTCTTT. It codes for CASSLRGTEAFF.

This chain links TRBV4-3 with TRBJ1-4; D not certain. Looked up from germline, CDR1 is LGHNA and CDR2 is YSLEER. Trimming shortened V by 1 base and J by 7 bases, and 16 bases separated the two germline ends. The CDR3 length is 16 residues. CDR3 region: CASSQGLMLRGEKLFF. CDR3 nucleotides: TGCGCCAGCAGCCAAGGTCTGATGTTGCGGGGTGAAAAACTGTTTTTT.

This rearrangement joins TRBV11-3 to TRBJ2-5; 7 nucleotides agree with TRBD1. Germline CDR1 and CDR2: SGHNT and YENEEA. Trimming removed 5 bases from V and 5 bases from J; junction bases left unmatched: 8. CDR3 length: 14 amino acids. The CDR3 reads CASSARQGHETQYF. CDR3 nucleotides: TGTGCCAGCAGCGCCCGACAGGGCCATGAGACCCAGTACTTC.

This chain connects TRBV7-6 to TRBJ2-3; the match to TRBD2 covers 10 bases. The CDR3 sequence is 18 residues long. J was trimmed by 0 bases and V by 0 bases; bases with no gene match: 6. CDR1 is SGHVS, CDR2 FNYEAQ, per germline. This CDR3 is CASSLAILAGASTDTQYF. The CDR3 nucleotides are TGTGCCAGCAGCTTAGCCATTCTAGCGGGAGCTAGCACAGATACGCAGTATTTT.

This sequence joins TRBV7-6 and TRBJ2-1; D gene uncertain. The CDR3 length is 13 residues. CDR1 and CDR2 from the germline V gene are SGHVS and FNYEAQ. The germline V and J ends were trimmed by 0 bases and 8 bases, with 8 bases remaining between them. This CDR3 reads CASSLALLDEQFF. CDR3 DNA: TGTGCCAGCAGCTTAGCGTTACTGGATGAGCAGTTCTTC.

The J gene is TRBJ1-2, the V gene TRBV7-9, with D perhaps TRBD1 (5 bases). V was shortened by 4 bases and J by 8 bases, with 14 bases between the two germline ends. The CDR3 has 13 residues. Looked up from germline, CDR1 is SEHNR and CDR2 is FQNEAQ (reference sequence). CDR3 in amino acids: CASSSLQGSGYTF. The CDR3 DNA reads TGTGCCAGCAGCTCCCTCCAGGGTTCGGGCTACACCTTC.

The chain has TRBV9 and TRBJ1-1, with D possibly matching TRBD1 (5 bases). The CDR3 has 14 residues. Germline CDR1 reads SGDLS; CDR2 reads YYNGEE. The V end was cut by 4 bases, the J end by 5 bases, with 15 bases between. This CDR3 is CASSLSGGGTEAFF. The CDR3 DNA follows: TGTGCCAGCAGCCTTAGTGGGGGGGGTACTGAAGCTTTCTTT.

The chain links TRBV14 to TRBJ2-3, with 8 nucleotides matching TRBD2. CDR3 size: 16 residues. Germline V lookup: CDR1 SGHDN, CDR2 FVKESK. V gave up 5 bases and J gave up 4 bases; unmatched junction bases: 11. The CDR3 DNA is TGTGCCAGCAGCGTACTCGGGGGGGCGACGGCAGATACGCAGTATTTT. Amino acid sequence: CASSVLGGATADTQYF.

As concerns this clone: Additional DNA sequences in this sample encode the identical CDR3. This sequence joins TRBV6-4 and TRBJ1-2, with D hard to call. Trimming cost V 0 bases and J 4 bases, with 6 bases left between them. Germline CDR1 reads MRHNA; CDR2 reads SNTAGT. CDR3 length equals 13 residues. CDR3 region: CASSDSAGYGYTF. For the CDR3, the DNA is TGTGCCAGCAGTGACTCGGCAGGCTATGGCTACACCTTC.

The chain uses TRBV7-2 and TRBJ1-1; D ambiguous. The CDR3 contains 15 residues. The V gene lost 1 base and the J gene lost 2 bases, with 11 bases spanning the gap. Germline V gives CDR1 SGHTA, CDR2 FQGNSA. CDR3 protein: CASSLEMSSNTEAFF. Written as DNA, the CDR3 is TGTGCCAGCAGCTTAGAGATGTCTAGCAACACTGAAGCTTTCTTT. The variable domain in full, with the rest retrieved from reference TRBV7-2 and TRBJ1-1, is GAGVSQSPSNKVTEKGKDVELRCDPISGHTALYWYRQSLGQGLEFLIYFQGNSAPDKSGLPSDRFSAERTGGSVSTLTIQRTQQEDSAVYLCASSLEMSSNTEAFFGQGTRLTVV.

This clone appeared once. The chain joins TRBV3-1 (or the pseudogene TRBV3-2) to TRBJ2-7, with D perhaps TRBD1 (5 bases). The CDR3 loop spans 12 amino acids. Between the trimmed V and J ends, which lost 0 bases and 8 bases, there was a span of 8 bases. Germline CDR1 and CDR2: LGHDT and YNNKEL (reference sequence). CDR3 DNA sequence: TGTGCCAGCAGCCAAGAGGGGCAGCAGCAGTACTTC. Encoded protein: CASSQEGQQQYF.

This clone was recorded many times. CDR3 nucleotides: TGTGCCAGCAGTGTGGTGGAGGAGACCCAGTACTTC. The encoded protein is CASSVVEETQYF. V is TRBV2 and J is TRBJ2-5; D remains unclear. Trimming cost V 4 bases and J 5 bases, with 8 bases left between them. Germline V gene sequence: CDR1 SNHLY, CDR2 FYNNEI. CDR3 length: 12 residues.

The genes are TRBV29-1 and TRBJ1-1, with D possibly matching TRBD1 (6 bases). Trimming left V 0 bases short and J 7 bases short, with 12 bases between. The CDR3 covers 13 residues. Germline V gives CDR1 SQVTM, CDR2 ANQGSEA. The CDR3 spells CSVEDGTIFEAFF. In nucleotides, the CDR3 is TGCAGCGTTGAAGATGGGACAATCTTTGAAGCTTTCTTT.

The V gene is TRBV7-2, the J gene TRBJ1-1; D unresolved. Per germline, CDR1 SGHTA and CDR2 FQGNSA. This CDR3 spans 15 amino acids. Trimming took 3 bases from V and 3 from J, leaving 14 bases between them. The CDR3 is CASSLAPGRDTEAFF. Written as DNA, the CDR3 is TGTGCCAGCAGCTTGGCGCCGGGGAGGGACACTGAAGCTTTCTTT.

This rearrangement joins TRBV7-2 to TRBJ1-1; TRBD1 might be the D (5 bases). CDR1 SGHTA and CDR2 FQGNSA come from the germline V gene. The CDR3 is 14 residues long. Trimming shortened V by 3 bases and J by 2 bases, and 10 bases separated the two germline ends. CDR3 sequence: CASSFGTTNTEAFF. In nucleotides, the CDR3 is TGTGCCAGCAGCTTTGGGACTACCAACACTGAAGCTTTCTTT.

This rearrangement joins TRBV19 to TRBJ1-1; 10 bases map to TRBD1. V gave up 2 bases and J gave up 4 bases; unmatched junction bases: 7. This CDR3 is 16 amino acids long. Germline V gene lookup returns CDR1 LNHDA and CDR2 SQIVND (reference sequence). The CDR3 DNA follows: TGTGCCAGTAGTATACTTCCCGGACAGGGGGGCACTGAAGCTTTCTTT. As protein: CASSILPGQGGTEAFF.

The gene calls are TRBV5-5 and TRBJ2-5; 7 positions match TRBD1. Unmatched junction bases numbered 12, after V lost 3 bases and J lost 4 bases. Germline values: CDR1 SGHKS, CDR2 YYEKEE (reference sequence). The CDR3 is 16 residues long. CDR3 sequence reads: CASSSLSDRVGETQYF. As DNA, the CDR3 is TGTGCCAGCAGCTCATTATCAGACAGGGTGGGAGAGACCCAGTACTTC.

This chain uses TRBV7-9 with TRBJ2-1; 11 nucleotides line up with TRBD2. With V trimmed by 3 bases and J by 9 bases, 7 bases remained unmatched. Germline values: CDR1 SEHNR, CDR2 FQNEAQ (reference sequence). The CDR3 spans 15 residues. CDR3 in DNA: TGTGCCAGCAGCTTCAGGGCTAGCGGGGGGATTGAGCAGTTCTTC. Translating gives CASSFRASGGIEQFF.

This rearrangement joins TRBV3-1 (or the pseudogene TRBV3-2) to TRBJ1-1; D is undetermined. This CDR3 has 15 amino acids. Germline V gives CDR1 LGHDT, CDR2 YNNKEL (reference sequence). The V end lost 1 base, the J end lost 2 bases, and 11 bases lay between the germline ends. In nucleotides, the CDR3 is TGTGCCAGCAGCCAAGGTCTATTACCCAACACTGAAGCTTTCTTT. Translating it yields CASSQGLLPNTEAFF.

The chain is built from TRBV7-8 and TRBJ2-4; TRBD1 aligns across 8 bases. The CDR3 loop spans 15 amino acids. The germline CDR1 and CDR2 sequences are SGHVS and FQNEAQ. V gave up 1 base and J gave up 5 bases; unmatched junction bases: 4. CDR3 nucleotide sequence: TGTGCCAGCAGCTTAGGGACAGGGACGGAAAACATTCAGTACTTC. Amino acid sequence: CASSLGTGTENIQYF.

V gene TRBV30 combines with J gene TRBJ1-2, with D perhaps matching TRBD1 (6 bases). The CDR3 is made up of 14 amino acids. Germline assignment: CDR1 GTSNPN and CDR2 SVGIG (reference sequence). The ends were cut back, 2 bases at V and 8 bases at J, with 18 bases in the middle. The CDR3 is CAWSPTGRGLGYTF. CDR3 DNA: TGTGCCTGGAGTCCGACAGGCAGGGGATTGGGCTACACCTTC.

The chain is built from TRBV30 and TRBJ1-1; D is unclear. The V and J ends lost 0 bases and 5 bases respectively, with 13 bases between them. This CDR3 spans 14 amino acids. In germline, CDR1 is GTSNPN, CDR2 SVGIG (reference sequence). The chain's CDR3 is CAWSVPGRRTEAFF. The CDR3, as DNA: TGTGCCTGGAGTGTACCTGGTAGAAGAACTGAAGCTTTCTTT.